This T cell receptor beta chain is from a study of T cells in Graves' hyperthyroidism and ophthalmopathy. Among ophthalmopathy patients, the Clinical Activity Score reached at least 3, the NOSPECS grade reached at least 4, and duration remained under 3 months. Many counts were recorded for this clonotype. Amplified regions were TCR beta CDR3 sequences from RNA transcripts. TCR CDR3 regions were first amplified by RT-PCR with HTBI primers. TCRdb reprocessed the multiplex PCR reads via MiXCR and lists one record per CDR3 protein. This table has almost 350,000 distinct CDR3 sequences, 15% to 20% appearing once. This CDR3 has 18 residues. The V gene's germline CDR1 is MNHNS and CDR2 SASEGT. J was trimmed by 5 bases and V by 4 bases; bases with no gene match: 14.

Sequenced: blood. The clonotype was recovered from a woman aged 40 to 50 with Graves' ophthalmopathy. V usage is TRBV6-1 and J usage is TRBJ2-2, with TRBD2 identical over 9 bases. The CDR3 DNA is TGTGCCAGCAGTGTAAGAACCAGCGGGAGGAAAGTTACCGGGGAGCTGTTTTTT. Translated, it gives CASSVRTSGRKVTGELFF.